This TCR beta chain was sequenced during a study of cytomegalovirus exposure and HLA in healthy donors. Regarding the study as a whole: The classifier was said to identify cytomegalovirus status with high specificity and sensitivity. A few V segments could not be told apart, such as TRBV6-2 and TRBV6-3, and were left out. There were about 160 TCR beta chains listed as cytomegalovirus-associated. Data from an earlier analysis indicated that most TCR beta V segments were productive either about 90% or about 30% of the time.

With 60 Vbeta and 13 Jbeta primers, the PCR was carried out. Sequencing used immunoSEQ multiplex PCR; TCRdb keeps in-frame clones, though not all of them. The sample records approximately 200,000 clones, 80% to 85% being singletons. After removal of 4 bases from V and 4 bases from J, the junction contained 5 bases not matched to a gene. The V gene's germline CDR1 is ENHRY and CDR2 SYGVKD. This CDR3 is built from 15 residues. In regard to this clone: Its cognate antigen is unknown.

J is TRBJ2-7 and V is TRBV10-3; TRBD2 aligns across 12 bases. This receptor was obtained from a woman in her late teens or twenties in good health and CMV-seropositive. The sample comprised PBMCs. In DNA form, the CDR3 reads TGTGCCATCAGTGGACTAGCGGGGGACTCTTACGAGCAGTACTTC. This codes for CAISGLAGDSYEQYF.